The present TCR beta chain was sequenced within a study of T cells in Graves' hyperthyroidism and ophthalmopathy. This clonotype was seen many times. Authors of the study amplified TCR beta CDR3 regions from RNA transcripts. The HTBI primer set was used in a first-round RT-PCR of the TCR CDR3. TCRdb called the multiplex PCR reads again in MiXCR, with one record for every CDR3 protein. This sample yields about 400,000 distinct CDR3 sequences, of which approximately 14% are seen a single time; around 5.3% belongs to the top ten. The CDR3 extends over 17 amino acids. Germline V gene sequence: CDR1 SGHAT, CDR2 FQNNGV. Trimming cost V 0 bases and J 4 bases; bases outside gene matches: 9.

The sample consisted of blood. The chain has TRBV11-2 and TRBJ2-7; 10 bases line up with TRBD2. The origin of this receptor is a woman aged 18-29 years with Graves' hyperthyroidism. CDR3 nucleotides: TGTGCCAGCAGCTTAGATCTGGCTAGCGGGAGCAGGTACGAGCAGTACTTC. It codes for CASSLDLASGSRYEQYF.